This T cell receptor (beta chain) was found in a study of blood T cell repertoires in COVID-19. The CDR3 has 17 residues. Germline V gene lookup returns CDR1 LGHNA and CDR2 YNFKEQ. V lost 3 bases and J lost 8; bases outside the gene matches: 14. This clone is a singleton in its sample. Individuals aged about 18 to 90 years were recruited from roughly 22 US areas. Which cohort a participant joined came from the clinical history participants gave. As processed by the authors: Reference gene primer amplification gave estimated nucleated cell counts. TCRdb keeps only in-frame clones here, not all; method: immunoSEQ multiplex PCR. That table supplies the V and J calls and clone size; D and trimming were determined from the DNA. The table lists 250,000 or so clones, around 89% of them singletons.

This clonotype was obtained from a woman aged 25 to 39 with acute COVID-19. Sequenced material: PBMCs or T cells enriched from blood (not recorded which). The chain carries TRBV4-2 and TRBJ2-1, with 9 bases matching TRBD2. CDR3 sequence: CASSQTLAGNSADEQFF. In DNA form, the CDR3 reads TGTGCCAGCAGCCAGACACTAGCGGGTAACTCCGCGGATGAGCAGTTCTTC.